The 18 T cell receptor beta chains presented below share a single source sample, sequenced in a study of human T cells and chemical hapten exposure. The time point here: healthy volunteer bleed at 2 weeks. Blood, whole and unfractionated, served as the source for total RNA extraction. Each CDR3 protein is one row after TCRdb ran MiXCR on the RACE reads. This table holds about 46,000 distinct CDR3 sequences, around 4.5% found once. The sample comprised whole blood. The receptors were sampled from a female donor in good health. Some clones in this sample may be carry-over from other donors' samples.

Ten or more counts support this clonotype. The rearrangement links TRBV12-3 or TRBV12-4 to TRBJ1-4, with D unresolved. CDR3 length equals 17 residues. Trimming cost V 4 bases and J 2 bases, with 17 bases left between them. CDR3 loop: CASSSESSSSTNEKLFF. CDR3 DNA sequence: TGTGCCAGCAGTTCAGAATCGAGCTCGTCTACTAATGAAAAACTGTTTTTT.

This clonotype was counted ten times or more. The chain combines TRBV6-2 or TRBV6-3 with TRBJ1-1; TRBD1 agrees at 8 bases. Germline loops: CDR1 MNHEY, CDR2 SVGEGT. With 10 bases clipped from V and 4 bases from J, the junction kept 2 bases outside the gene matches. CDR3 length: 11 amino acids. In DNA form, the CDR3 reads TGTGCCACCGGACAGGGCACTGAAGCTTTCTTT. This translates into CATGQGTEAFF.

This clonotype was detected ten times or more. The CDR3 nucleotides are TGTGCCAGCAGCCCCGGGACAGGCCTTCGACTAGCGGGAAGCACAGATACGCAGTATTTT. Amino acid sequence: CASSPGTGLRLAGSTDTQYF. This sequence joins TRBV12-3 or TRBV12-4 and TRBJ2-3, with 11 bases aligning to TRBD2. This CDR3 has 20 residues. The junction had 17 bases not matched to a gene; V was cut back by 6 bases and J by 0 bases.

The genes are TRBV20-1 and TRBJ1-5; D gene ambiguous. Germline V gene lookup returns CDR1 DFQATT and CDR2 SNEGSKA (reference sequence). The ends were cut back, 6 bases at V and 4 bases at J, with 13 bases in the middle. The CDR3 totals 13 residues. The CDR3 reads CSAIYQENQPQHF. CDR3 coding DNA: TGCAGTGCGATATATCAGGAGAATCAGCCCCAGCATTTT.

This clonotype has a count of ten or more. The rearrangement links TRBV9 to TRBJ2-3; possibly TRBD1 for D (5 bases). The CDR3 extends over 14 amino acids. Germline-derived CDR1 and CDR2 are SGDLS and YYNGEE. The V gene lost 0 bases and the J gene lost 1 base, with 6 bases spanning the gap. The CDR3 DNA follows: TGTGCCAGCAGCGTAGGACAGCGCACAGATACGCAGTATTTT. Protein product: CASSVGQRTDTQYF.

This clonotype appeared many times. The J gene is TRBJ1-2, the V gene TRBV7-9, with D possibly being TRBD1 (5 bases). The CDR3 is made up of 12 amino acids. The V gene lost 6 bases and the J gene lost 5 bases, with 10 bases spanning the gap. Germline CDR1 is SEHNR and CDR2 is FQNEAQ (reference sequence). The CDR3 DNA reads TGTGCCAGCAGTCCGCGGGGGTATGGCTACACCTTC. Amino acids: CASSPRGYGYTF.

This chain joins TRBV24-1 and TRBJ2-7; D tentatively reads TRBD1 or TRBD2 (5 bases each). Germline assignment: CDR1 KGHDR and CDR2 SFDVKD. The CDR3 is 13 residues long. V lost 5 bases, J lost 6 bases, and 13 bases lay in between. CDR3 nucleotides: TGTGCCACCAGTGGAGGGCAGGGCGGCGAGCAGTACTTC. It encodes CATSGGQGGEQYF.

Many counts were recorded for this clonotype. V is TRBV7-9 and J is TRBJ1-1; 11 positions match TRBD1. Trimming removed 7 bases from V and 11 bases from J; junction bases left unmatched: 15. Germline assignment: CDR1 SEHNR and CDR2 FQNEAQ (reference sequence). The CDR3 consists of 15 residues. CDR3 residues: CASTRGTGGNGEAFF. CDR3 in DNA: TGTGCCAGCACCCGGGGGACAGGGGGAAACGGGGAGGCTTTCTTT.

This clonotype was detected ten times or more. V and J are TRBV12-3 or TRBV12-4 and TRBJ1-2; weak D call: TRBD1 (5 bases). The CDR3 contains 12 residues. The V end was cut by 3 bases, the J end by 5 bases, with 7 bases between. The CDR3 nucleotides read TGTGCCAGCAGTTTGGGGGAGTATGGCTACACCTTC. Encoded protein: CASSLGEYGYTF.

This clonotype has a count of ten or more. The chain links TRBV5-1 to TRBJ2-1; TRBD2 might be the D (5 bases). The CDR3 totals 19 residues. Trimming cost V 1 base and J 2 bases, with 22 bases left between them. In germline, CDR1 is SGHRS, CDR2 YFSETQ. CDR3 sequence (DNA): TGCGCCAGCAGCTTGAGAGGAAGTACTCCGGGGTCCCCCTACAATGAGCAGTTCTTC. This sequence encodes CASSLRGSTPGSPYNEQFF.

This clonotype was counted at least ten times. The rearrangement joins TRBV6-1 to TRBJ2-2; D possibly uses TRBD1 or TRBD2 (5 bases each). Germline CDR1 MNHNS, CDR2 SASEGT. Trimming pared 3 bases from V and 6 bases from J, leaving 8 bases between. There are 13 residues in the CDR3. CDR3 DNA: TGTGCCAGCAGTGAGGGGGTCCCCGGGGAGCTGTTTTTT. Its protein is CASSEGVPGELFF.

This clonotype has ten or more counts. V and J are TRBV7-9 and TRBJ2-7; the D gene is possibly TRBD2 (5 bases). Germline CDR1 is SEHNR and CDR2 is FQNEAQ (reference sequence). V dropped 0 bases and J dropped 3 bases, with 12 bases sitting between them. The CDR3 is 15 residues long. CDR3 coding DNA: TGTGCCAGCAGCTTAGCATCCGGGGTTCGCTACGAGCAGTACTTC. Amino acids: CASSLASGVRYEQYF.

This clonotype was observed at least ten times. The chain joins TRBV5-6 to TRBJ2-7; no reliable D call. CDR1 and CDR2 (germline): SGHDT, YYEEEE. The CDR3 is 13 residues long. Trimming shortened V by 6 bases and J by 0 bases, and 10 bases separated the two germline ends. As DNA, the CDR3 is TGTGCCAGCACACGGACGGTCTCCTACGAGCAGTACTTC. This encodes CASTRTVSYEQYF. The whole variable domain, filled in from reference TRBV5-6 and TRBJ2-7, reads DAGVTQSPTHLIKTRGQQVTLRCSPKSGHDTVSWYQQALGQGPQFIFQYYEEEERQRGNFPDRFSGHQFPNYSSELNVNALLLGDSALYLCASTRTVSYEQYFGPGTRLTVT.

This clonotype showed up many times. The chain joins TRBV4-1 to TRBJ2-7; the D call may be TRBD1 or TRBD2 (6 bases each). This CDR3 spans 20 amino acids. Germline V lookup: CDR1 MGHRA, CDR2 YSYEKL. V was pared by 0 bases and J by 6 bases, with 30 bases between. CDR3 DNA: TGCGCCAGCAGCCAAGATTCGAAATTTTTTGGAGGGGGGCCGTCGGGCGAGCAGTACTTC. It is translated as CASSQDSKFFGGGPSGEQYF.

In its sample, this clonotype was seen a few times. This rearrangement joins TRBV28 to TRBJ2-5; TRBD1 or TRBD2 may be the D gene (5 bases each). V lost 4 bases, J lost 1 base, and 16 bases lay in between. The CDR3 runs 16 residues. Germline-derived CDR1 and CDR2 are MDHEN and SYDVKM. In nucleotides, the CDR3 is TGTGCCAGCAGTTCCCTCCCGGGACCCCCCCAAGAGACCCAGTACTTC. Its translation: CASSSLPGPPQETQYF.

This clonotype was observed many times. The gene calls are TRBV3-1 and TRBJ1-1; D unresolved. The V end lost 0 bases, the J end lost 3 bases, and 11 bases lay between the germline ends. Germline CDR1 LGHDT, CDR2 YNNKEL (reference sequence). This CDR3 is 15 amino acids long. CDR3 sequence (DNA): TGTGCCAGCAGCCAAGAATCGGCAGGAGACACTGAAGCTTTCTTT. The encoded protein is CASSQESAGDTEAFF.

This clonotype was counted at least ten times. This chain joins TRBV5-1 and TRBJ2-7, with D uncertain. Per germline, CDR1 SGHRS and CDR2 YFSETQ. The CDR3 has 14 amino acids. Trimming removed 2 bases at V and 4 bases at J, with 13 bases between. As DNA, the CDR3 is TGCGCCAGCAGCTTTTCAGCCGAAGTTTACGAGCAGTACTTC. Amino acids: CASSFSAEVYEQYF.

This chain uses TRBV4-3 with TRBJ2-1, with unresolved D. The V and J ends lost 0 bases and 3 bases respectively, with 9 bases between them. The CDR3 runs to 15 residues. Germline assignment: CDR1 LGHNA and CDR2 YSLEER. CDR3 sequence (DNA): TGCGCCAGCAGCCAAGATTACGGCAGCTACAATGAGCAGTTCTTC. Protein: CASSQDYGSYNEQFF.